Listed here are 24 T cell receptor beta chains from one sample, sequenced in a study of T cell changes during pregnancy in multiple sclerosis. This table comes from immunoSEQ multiplex PCR, and its TCRdb copy is limited to in-frame clones, with some not included. Found here are 100,000 or so clones, around 93% of them singletons; the top ten hold approximately 1%. The starting material was peripheral blood, obtained before pregnancy. The receptors come from a female donor with multiple sclerosis, enrolled in a pregnancy study.

The chain combines TRBV15 with TRBJ2-5; 10 bases agree with TRBD1. The junction had 4 bases not matched to a gene; V was cut back by 5 bases and J by 1 base. From germline, CDR1 is LNHNV and CDR2 YYDKDF (reference sequence). The CDR3 has 15 amino acids. The CDR3 here is CATSSDRGIQETQYF. CDR3 coding DNA: TGTGCCACCAGCTCGGACAGGGGGATCCAAGAGACCCAGTACTTC.

The chain joins TRBV4-2 to TRBJ1-1; weak D call: TRBD1 (5 bases). Germline CDR1 and CDR2: LGHNA and YNFKEQ. This CDR3 is 13 amino acids long. Trimming shortened V by 6 bases and J by 1 base, and 9 bases separated the two germline ends. The CDR3, as DNA: TGTGCCAGCAGTGCAACAGGGAACACTGAAGCTTTCTTT. Translation: CASSATGNTEAFF.

This chain connects TRBV4-3 to TRBJ1-1; D is ambiguous. V gave up 1 base and J gave up 3 bases, with 12 bases separating them. CDR1 LGHNA and CDR2 YSLEER come from the germline V gene. The CDR3 spans 15 residues. The CDR3 DNA is TGCGCCAGCAGCCAAGCTCGAAGCCTGTACACTGAAGCTTTCTTT. Protein sequence: CASSQARSLYTEAFF.

The gene calls are TRBV30 and TRBJ1-4; no firm D call. V was cut by 2 bases and J by 2 bases, with 15 bases left in between. Germline V gene data show CDR1 as GTSNPN and CDR2 as SVGIG (reference sequence). The CDR3 spans 16 residues. CDR3 bases: TGTGCCTGGAGTTGGGTCGGCGGGCCCACTAATGAAAAACTGTTTTTT. Its protein is CAWSWVGGPTNEKLFF. The full variable domain, with the rest looked up from reference TRBV30 and TRBJ1-4, is SQTIHQWPATLVQPVGSPLSLECTVEGTSNPNLYWYRQAAGRGLQLLFYSVGIGQISSEVPQNLSASRPQDRQFILSSKKLLLSDSGFYLCAWSWVGGPTNEKLFFGSGTQLSVL.

The chain carries TRBV19 and TRBJ2-2; 7 nucleotides align to TRBD2. Germline-derived CDR1 and CDR2 are LNHDA and SQIVND (reference sequence). After removal of 7 bases from V and 7 bases from J, the junction contained 9 bases not matched to a gene. The CDR3 runs to 14 residues. Here the CDR3 reads CASTHRGEGGELFF. CDR3 nucleotide sequence: TGTGCCAGTACCCACCGGGGGGAGGGCGGGGAGCTGTTTTTT.

This clone appeared once. The J gene is TRBJ2-7, the V gene TRBV7-3, with unresolved D. Looked up from germline, CDR1 is SGHTA and CDR2 is FQGTGA. The ends were cut back, 5 bases at V and 1 base at J, with 12 bases in the middle. The CDR3 consists of 14 residues. CDR3 sequence reads: CASSPAAYSYEQYF. CDR3 nucleotide sequence: TGTGCCAGCAGCCCCGCGGCCTATTCCTACGAGCAGTACTTC.

The chain links TRBV27 to TRBJ1-5; D is unresolved. The germline V gene has CDR1 MNHEY and CDR2 SMNVEV (reference sequence). V lost 3 bases and J lost 5, with 8 bases in between. The length of the CDR3 is 13 residues. The CDR3 nucleotides read TGTGCCAGCAGTTTTTATGAGGATCAGCCCCAGCATTTT. This encodes CASSFYEDQPQHF.

There are a few counts of this clone. V is TRBV30 and J is TRBJ1-4, with no clear D. The CDR3 covers 12 residues. Germline V gene lookup returns CDR1 GTSNPN and CDR2 SVGIG (reference sequence). The V and J ends lost 3 bases and 7 bases respectively, with 9 bases between them. The DNA of the CDR3 is TGTGCCTGGAGCTCAGATGGTGAAAAACTGTTTTTT. This sequence encodes CAWSSDGEKLFF.

The chain couples TRBV6-1 to TRBJ2-7; D not resolved. CDR1 is MNHNS and CDR2 is SASEGT in the germline V gene. Trimming removed 3 bases from V and 2 bases from J, with 14 bases in between. The CDR3 runs to 15 residues. Here the CDR3 reads CASSEQMEIPYEQYF. CDR3 nucleotides: TGTGCCAGCAGTGAGCAGATGGAGATCCCCTACGAGCAGTACTTC.

The rearrangement links TRBV4-3 to TRBJ2-1; D might be TRBD1 (6 bases). The V end was cut by 1 base, the J end by 8 bases, with 12 bases between. CDR3 length equals 14 residues. The V gene's germline CDR1 is LGHNA and CDR2 YSLEER. CDR3 protein: CASSQGGPEDEQFF. Here the CDR3 DNA reads TGCGCCAGCAGCCAAGGGGGGCCTGAAGATGAGCAGTTCTTC.

V gene TRBV7-3 combines with J gene TRBJ2-3, with 7 positions matching TRBD2. J gave up 14 bases and V 4 bases, and 9 bases lay outside the gene matches. Germline V lookup: CDR1 SGHTA, CDR2 FQGTGA. The CDR3 runs to 12 residues. CDR3 sequence: CASSYVAGVLYF. In DNA, the CDR3 is TGTGCCAGCAGCTACGTAGCGGGCGTACTGTATTTT.

This sequence joins TRBV6-1 and TRBJ1-5; maybe TRBD1 (5 bases). Germline V gene lookup returns CDR1 MNHNS and CDR2 SASEGT. The CDR3 totals 16 residues. Trimming took off 4 bases at V and 2 bases at J, with 15 bases between the two ends. The CDR3 DNA reads as TGTGCCAGCAGTGTAGGACGGGGGGTAGGCAATCAGCCCCAGCATTTT. Its translation: CASSVGRGVGNQPQHF.

V and J are TRBV27 and TRBJ2-1; D perhaps matches TRBD1 (6 bases). Germline V gene lookup returns CDR1 MNHEY and CDR2 SMNVEV (reference sequence). The CDR3 is made up of 11 amino acids. Trimming removed 4 bases from V and 10 bases from J, with 8 bases in between. The CDR3 here is CASSSRGEQFF. The CDR3 nucleotides read TGTGCCAGCAGTTCGAGGGGGGAGCAGTTCTTC.

This clone showed up just once. The V and J genes are TRBV27 and TRBJ2-7, with TRBD2 as a possible D gene (6 bases). Trimming left V 5 bases short and J 5 bases short, with 13 bases between. The CDR3 has 13 amino acids. The germline V gene has CDR1 MNHEY and CDR2 SMNVEV (reference sequence). The chain's CDR3 is CASSRGTSDEQYF. In nucleotides, the CDR3 is TGTGCCAGCAGTCGCGGGACGTCTGACGAGCAGTACTTC.

V and J are TRBV28 and TRBJ2-5, with 9 nucleotides matching TRBD2. CDR3 length equals 17 residues. The V segment lost 7 bases and the J segment 7 bases; nucleotides outside the gene matches: 19. Germline V lookup: CDR1 MDHEN, CDR2 SYDVKM. CDR3 residues: CASTIRLAEPQGGTQYF. The CDR3, as DNA: TGTGCCAGCACCATTAGACTAGCGGAACCCCAAGGGGGGACCCAGTACTTC.

The genes are TRBV29-1 and TRBJ2-7; D is possibly TRBD2 (5 bases). CDR3 length: 12 residues. V was cut by 5 bases and J by 3 bases, with 11 bases left in between. CDR1 is SQVTM and CDR2 is ANQGSEA in the germline V gene. This CDR3 reads CSVRRDDYEQYF. The CDR3 nucleotides read TGCAGCGTTAGACGGGATGACTACGAGCAGTACTTC.

This rearrangement joins TRBV9 to TRBJ2-7, with 8 nucleotides matching TRBD1. The CDR3 has 15 amino acids. CDR1 is SGDLS, CDR2 YYNGEE, per germline. Losses at the gene ends were 0 bases for V and 2 bases for J; bases not matched to a gene: 4. The CDR3 protein is CASSVGGTGPYEQYF. DNA of the CDR3: TGTGCCAGCAGCGTAGGAGGGACAGGTCCCTACGAGCAGTACTTC.

This clone was recorded only once. The J gene is TRBJ2-7, the V gene TRBV6-5, with 7 nucleotides matching TRBD1. With V trimmed by 4 bases and J by 2 bases, 5 bases remained unmatched. The CDR3 is made up of 14 amino acids. Germline V gene lookup returns CDR1 MNHEY and CDR2 SVGAGI. CDR3 protein: CASSWTGSTYEQYF. In DNA, the CDR3 is TGTGCCAGCAGTTGGACAGGCTCCACCTACGAGCAGTACTTC.

The V gene is TRBV30, the J gene TRBJ2-2; no definite D call. This CDR3 is built from 14 residues. Trimming pared 8 bases from V and 3 bases from J, leaving 16 bases between. Germline CDR1 is GTSNPN and CDR2 is SVGIG (reference sequence). The DNA for the CDR3 is TGTGCCCTCAGAGAACTAACTGACACCGGGGAGCTGTTTTTT. This sequence encodes CALRELTDTGELFF.

The chain links TRBV7-8 to TRBJ2-5, with TRBD2 matching 14 bases. CDR3 length equals 20 residues. V dropped 0 bases and J dropped 3; count of bases not matched to a gene: 12. Per germline, CDR1 SGHVS and CDR2 FQNEAQ. The CDR3 sequence: CASSLAIGTSGRGQEETQYF. Written as DNA, the CDR3 is TGTGCCAGCAGCTTAGCCATCGGGACTAGCGGGAGAGGTCAGGAAGAGACCCAGTACTTC.

The genes are TRBV27 and TRBJ2-1; D not resolved. V lost 0 bases and J 8 bases, leaving 5 bases between the germline ends. Germline V gene lookup returns CDR1 MNHEY and CDR2 SMNVEV (reference sequence). This CDR3 is built from 12 residues. In DNA, the CDR3 is TGTGCCAGCAGTTTATCCGGAGATGAGCAGTTCTTC. Residues: CASSLSGDEQFF.

The chain links TRBV7-9 to TRBJ2-1; D perhaps matches TRBD2 (5 bases). V dropped 2 bases and J dropped 2 bases, with 10 bases sitting between them. This CDR3 is built from 15 residues. Per the germline V gene, CDR1 is SEHNR and CDR2 is FQNEAQ (reference sequence). The CDR3 spells CASSLISGAYNEQFF. The DNA of the CDR3 is TGTGCCAGCAGCTTAATCAGCGGCGCCTACAATGAGCAGTTCTTC. Complete variable domain (other parts from reference TRBV7-9 and TRBJ2-1): DTGVSQNPRHKITKRGQNVTFRCDPISEHNRLYWYRQTLGQGPEFLTYFQNEAQLEKSRLLSDRFSAERPKGSFSTLEIQRTEQGDSAMYLCASSLISGAYNEQFFGPGTRLTVL.

This clone appeared a few times. This sequence joins TRBV4-1 and TRBJ2-1; D might be TRBD2 (5 bases). This CDR3 is built from 14 residues. CDR1 and CDR2 from the germline V gene are MGHRA and YSYEKL. The V gene lost 0 bases and the J gene lost 7 bases, with 10 bases spanning the gap. The CDR3 protein is CASSQDGLANEQFF. The CDR3 DNA is TGCGCCAGCAGCCAAGACGGACTGGCTAATGAGCAGTTCTTC.

The table lists this clone with a count of one. The V gene is TRBV4-1, the J gene TRBJ2-1; D might be TRBD2 (6 bases). This CDR3 is built from 16 residues. The germline V gene has CDR1 MGHRA and CDR2 YSYEKL. The V end was cut by 0 bases, the J end by 0 bases, with 9 bases between. CDR3 loop: CASSQEAGSSYNEQFF. The CDR3 nucleotides read TGCGCCAGCAGCCAAGAAGCGGGTAGCTCCTACAATGAGCAGTTCTTC.